This T cell receptor beta chain was obtained from a study of shared clonotypes between healthy human individuals. The data were produced by immunoSEQ multiplex PCR, yet TCRdb's version contains in-frame clones alone and is incomplete. The profile shows about 2 million clones, 85% to 95% of them singletons. The CDR3 is 11 amino acids. The V gene lost 3 bases and the J gene lost 10 bases, with 8 bases spanning the gap. Naive CD8 cells, CD45RO-negative and positively selected for CCR7, excluded terminally differentiated effector memory CD45RA+ cells. Sequenced sample: naive CD8+ T cells sorted from blood. The J gene is TRBJ2-1, the V gene TRBV5-3; D unclear. TRBV5-3 falls under the ORF class, with uncertain function. The clonotype originates from a man aged 18 to 30 in good health. The CDR3 DNA reads as TGTGCCAGAAGCTCCAGGACGGAGCAGTTCTTC. It specifies CARSSRTEQFF.